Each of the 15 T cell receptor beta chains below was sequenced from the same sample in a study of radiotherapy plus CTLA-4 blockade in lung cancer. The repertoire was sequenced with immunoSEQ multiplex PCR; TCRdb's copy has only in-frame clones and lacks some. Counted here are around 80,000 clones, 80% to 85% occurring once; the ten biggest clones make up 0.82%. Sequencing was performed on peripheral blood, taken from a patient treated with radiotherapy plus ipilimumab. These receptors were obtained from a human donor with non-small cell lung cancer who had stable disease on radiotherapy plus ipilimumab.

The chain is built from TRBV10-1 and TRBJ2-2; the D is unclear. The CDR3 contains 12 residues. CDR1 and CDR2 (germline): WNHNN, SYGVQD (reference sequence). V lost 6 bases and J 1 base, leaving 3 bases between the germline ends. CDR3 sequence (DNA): TGCGCCAGCAGAGAGAACACCGGGGAGCTGTTTTTT. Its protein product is CASRENTGELFF.

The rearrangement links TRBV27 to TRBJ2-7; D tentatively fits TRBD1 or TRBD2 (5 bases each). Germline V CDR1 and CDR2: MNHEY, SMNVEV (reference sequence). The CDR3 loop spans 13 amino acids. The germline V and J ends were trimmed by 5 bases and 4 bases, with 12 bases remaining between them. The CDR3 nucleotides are TGTGCCAGCAGTATATGGGGGTCGTACGAGCAGTACTTC. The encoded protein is CASSIWGSYEQYF.

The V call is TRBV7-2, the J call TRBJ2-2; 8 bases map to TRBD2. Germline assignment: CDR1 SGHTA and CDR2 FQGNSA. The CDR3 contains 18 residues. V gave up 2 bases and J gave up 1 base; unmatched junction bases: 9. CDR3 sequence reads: CASSLLAGGSVNTGELFF. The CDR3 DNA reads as TGTGCCAGCAGCTTACTGGCGGGGGGCTCAGTGAACACCGGGGAGCTGTTTTTT.

CDR3 sequence (DNA): TGTGCCACTCAATCAATTCCCACCTACGAGCAGTACTTC. The encoded protein is CATQSIPTYEQYF. This rearrangement joins TRBV28 to TRBJ2-7; D is uncertain. Germline-derived CDR1 and CDR2 are MDHEN and SYDVKM. Trimming removed 10 bases from V and 2 bases from J, with 15 bases in between. This CDR3 is 13 amino acids long.

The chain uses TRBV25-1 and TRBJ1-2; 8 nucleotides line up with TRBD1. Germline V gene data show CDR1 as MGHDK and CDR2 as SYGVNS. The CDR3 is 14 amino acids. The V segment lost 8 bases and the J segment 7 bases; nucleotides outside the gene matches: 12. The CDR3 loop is CASGGQGPSPGYTF. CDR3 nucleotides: TGTGCCAGCGGTGGACAGGGACCATCCCCTGGCTACACCTTC.

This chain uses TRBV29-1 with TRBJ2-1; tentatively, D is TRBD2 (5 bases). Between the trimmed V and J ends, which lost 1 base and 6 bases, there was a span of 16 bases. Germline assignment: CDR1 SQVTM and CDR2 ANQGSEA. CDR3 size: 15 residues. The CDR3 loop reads CSVEGLAAKSNEQFF. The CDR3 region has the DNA TGCAGCGTTGAAGGGCTAGCAGCAAAATCCAATGAGCAGTTCTTC.

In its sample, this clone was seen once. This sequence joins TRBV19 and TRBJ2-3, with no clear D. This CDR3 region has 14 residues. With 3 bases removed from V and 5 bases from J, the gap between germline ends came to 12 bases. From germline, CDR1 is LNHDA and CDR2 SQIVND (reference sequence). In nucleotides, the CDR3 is TGTGCCAGTAGTATCAGTGAAGGCTTAGATACGCAGTATTTT. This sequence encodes CASSISEGLDTQYF.

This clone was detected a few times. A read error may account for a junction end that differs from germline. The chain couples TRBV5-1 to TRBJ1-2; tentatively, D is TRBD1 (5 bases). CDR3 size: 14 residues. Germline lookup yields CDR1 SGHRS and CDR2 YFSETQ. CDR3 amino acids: CASSLDSLPYGYTF. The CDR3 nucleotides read TGTGCCAGCAGCCTTGACAGTCTACCCTATGGCTACACCTTC.

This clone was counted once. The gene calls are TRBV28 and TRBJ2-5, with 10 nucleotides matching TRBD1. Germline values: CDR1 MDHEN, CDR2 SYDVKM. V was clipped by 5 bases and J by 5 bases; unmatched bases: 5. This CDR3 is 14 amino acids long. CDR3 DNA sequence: TGTGCCAGCAGTACGGGACAGGGGAGGGAGACCCAGTACTTC. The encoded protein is CASSTGQGRETQYF.

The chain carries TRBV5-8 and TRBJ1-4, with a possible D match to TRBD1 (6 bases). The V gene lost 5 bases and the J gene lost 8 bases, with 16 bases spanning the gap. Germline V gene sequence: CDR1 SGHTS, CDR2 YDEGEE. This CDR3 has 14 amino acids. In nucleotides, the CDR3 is TGTGCCAGCAGTCGCGGTGGGGGGCAAGAAAAACTGTTTTTT. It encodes CASSRGGGQEKLFF.

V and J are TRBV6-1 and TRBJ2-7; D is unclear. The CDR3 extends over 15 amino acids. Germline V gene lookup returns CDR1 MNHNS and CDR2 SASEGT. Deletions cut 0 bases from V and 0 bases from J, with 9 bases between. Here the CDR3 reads CASSEANSFSYEQYF. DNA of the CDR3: TGTGCCAGCAGTGAAGCGAACAGCTTCTCCTACGAGCAGTACTTC.

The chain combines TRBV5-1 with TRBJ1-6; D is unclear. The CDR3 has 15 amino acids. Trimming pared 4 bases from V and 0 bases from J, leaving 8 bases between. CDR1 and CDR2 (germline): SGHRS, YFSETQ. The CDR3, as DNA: TGCGCCAGCAGCGTGGAACGCTCCTATAATTCACCCCTCCACTTT. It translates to CASSVERSYNSPLHF. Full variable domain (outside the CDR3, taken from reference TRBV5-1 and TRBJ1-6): KAGVTQTPRYLIKTRGQQVTLSCSPISGHRSVSWYQQTPGQGLQFLFEYFSETQRNKGNFPGRFSGRQFSNSRSEMNVSTLELGDSALYLCASSVERSYNSPLHFGNGTRLTVT.

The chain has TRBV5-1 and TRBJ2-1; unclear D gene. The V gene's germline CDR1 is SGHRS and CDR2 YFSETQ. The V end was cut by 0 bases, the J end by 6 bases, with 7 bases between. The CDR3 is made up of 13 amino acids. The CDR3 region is CASSLGRSNEQFF. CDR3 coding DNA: TGCGCCAGCAGCTTGGGACGGAGCAATGAGCAGTTCTTC.

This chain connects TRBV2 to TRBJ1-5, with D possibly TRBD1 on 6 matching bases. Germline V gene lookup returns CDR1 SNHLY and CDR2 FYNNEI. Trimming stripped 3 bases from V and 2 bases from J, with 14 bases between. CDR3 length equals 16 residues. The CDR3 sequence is CASSDVQGLGNQPQHF. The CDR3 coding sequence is TGTGCCAGCAGTGACGTCCAGGGGTTGGGCAATCAGCCCCAGCATTTT.

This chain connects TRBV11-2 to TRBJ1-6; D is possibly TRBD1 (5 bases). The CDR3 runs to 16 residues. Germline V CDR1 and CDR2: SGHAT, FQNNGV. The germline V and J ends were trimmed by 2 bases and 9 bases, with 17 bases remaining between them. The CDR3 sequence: CASSLRGVLSSSPLHF. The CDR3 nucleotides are TGTGCCAGCAGCTTACGGGGGGTTTTGAGTAGTTCACCCCTCCACTTT.